This T cell receptor beta chain comes out of a study of T-cell reconstitution after alpha-beta-depleted transplantation in children (dated by TCRdb to between 2015 and 2016). In the study overall: Using TCR repertoire profiling, the study followed T-cell immune reconstitution in a quantitative way in children after TCRalphabeta/CD19-depleted allogeneic hematopoietic cell transplantation.

This clonotype was observed many times. Its cognate antigen has yet to be identified. Per-nucleotide qualities are absent, and no much larger clonotype sits a single base away. CDR1 and CDR2, looked up from the germline V gene, are SQVTM and ANQGSEA. From its cysteine to its phenylalanine, the CDR3 spans 11 amino acids. The DNA shown is the 33-base CDR3, in frame from base 1. The germline ends are 5 bases apart after V is trimmed by 6 bases and J by 0 bases. The method behind the library was PCR. This sample was sequenced with an Illumina HiSeq 2500. To normalize quantification of the TCRbeta repertoire, the TCR libraries were built with molecular barcoding that relied on unique molecular identifiers. Clones were called with MiXCR by TCRdb after fastp trimmed the public reads at Q25, and only in-frame beta chains were retained. For every CDR3 protein sequence, its rows merge into one entry that carries the most common genes and DNA. This sample lists approximately 420,000 distinct CDR3 sequences; around 9.9% were detected once. The ten largest clones add up to roughly 5.5% of the sample.

Sequenced here: PBMCs from the stem cell graft donor, sampled from the stem cell graft. The receptor was derived from a human donor who donated a stem cell graft to a child with acute myeloid leukemia. The V and J genes are TRBV29-1 and TRBJ1-1; a confident D gene designation cannot be given. CDR3 protein: CSVLLNTEAFF. In nucleotides, the sequence is TGCAGCGTCTTATTGAACACTGAAGCTTTCTTT.